Listed below are T cell receptor beta chains from one sample, sequenced in a study of blood T cell repertoires in COVID-19. Clones were sequenced by immunoSEQ multiplex PCR, and TCRdb holds only the in-frame ones, with some missing. This table holds roughly 210,000 clones, around 87% found once. The sequencing input was PBMCs or T cells enriched from blood (not recorded which). These receptor sequences come from a man aged 30-40 years in a cohort exposed to, infected with or recovered from COVID-19 (not recorded which). Both conserved end residues are part of each CDR3. A D gene is named only where the DNA matches it firmly. Clone size is stated in some rows and not others, as once, few, many or a class when expanded.

cdr3_nt,cdr3_aa,clone_size,j_call,d_call,v_call
TGTGCTAGCAGCCCCCGGGGCGGGGGTTTTGGGGATACGCAGTATTTT,CASSPRGGGFGDTQYF,-,TRBJ2-3,TRBD2,TRBV7-7
TGCGCCAGCAGTGAGTCGAGAGGCTCTGGAAACACCATATATTTT,CASSESRGSGNTIYF,-,TRBJ1-3,-,TRBV10-1
TGTGCCAGCAGGGCCGGGACAGGAACCTACGAGCAGTACTTC,CASRAGTGTYEQYF,few,TRBJ2-7,TRBD1,TRBV5-4
TGTGCCAGCAGCACCTGGACAGCCTTGAACACTGAAGCTTTCTTT,CASSTWTALNTEAFF,-,TRBJ1-1,-,TRBV5-5
TGTGCCAGCAGTCGCCCCCTGGGGGGGATGGGGAACTATGGCTACACCTTC,CASSRPLGGMGNYGYTF,-,TRBJ1-2,-,TRBV28
TGTGCCAGCAGTTTTTTTTTAAGGCGGGAGCAGAAGGATACGCAGTATTTT,CASSFFLRREQKDTQYF,-,TRBJ2-3,TRBD2,TRBV28
TGTGCCAGCAGCCAACTCACCTGGCGCGGTCGCACAGATACGCAGTATTTT,CASSQLTWRGRTDTQYF,-,TRBJ2-3,-,TRBV3-1/TRBV3-2
TGTGCCAGCAGCTTGTTTATAGGGGGCAACACTGAAGCTTTCTTT,CASSLFIGGNTEAFF,-,TRBJ1-1,TRBD1,TRBV5-8
TGCGCCAGGGACCCTAGGGACAGGACACACCTTTACCAAGAGACCCAGTACTTC,CARDPRDRTHLYQETQYF,-,TRBJ2-5,TRBD1,TRBV5-1
TGTGCCAGCAGTTTCTGGGGGGGCGAGCAGTACTTC,CASSFWGGEQYF,-,TRBJ2-7,TRBD2,TRBV27
TGCAGCGTACGGGACACTAACAATCAGCCCCAGCATTTT,CSVRDTNNQPQHF,-,TRBJ1-5,-,TRBV29-1
TGTGCCAGCAGCCAAAACAGGGGGCTGTACGAGCAGTACTTC,CASSQNRGLYEQYF,-,TRBJ2-7,TRBD1,TRBV11-2
TGTGCCACCAGTGATTTGGCGGAAGAGACCCAGTACTTC,CATSDLAEETQYF,-,TRBJ2-5,-,TRBV24-1
TGTGCCAGCTCACAGGGGAAGAACACTGAAGCTTTCTTT,CASSQGKNTEAFF,-,TRBJ1-1,-,TRBV18
TGTGCCAGCAGCCGGGTCGGGGTGGCTGAAGCTTTCTTT,CASSRVGVAEAFF,-,TRBJ1-1,-,TRBV14
TGTGCCAGTAGTATAGGCCCCAGGGCCTCCTCACCCCAGCATTTT,CASSIGPRASSPQHF,-,TRBJ1-5,-,TRBV19
TGTGCCAGCAGTTTTTATAGGGGCCGCTCTGGAAACACCATATATTTT,CASSFYRGRSGNTIYF,-,TRBJ1-3,-,TRBV28
TGTGCCAGCAGTTTTACCGGGACAGATGGCGGGGAGCTGTTTTTT,CASSFTGTDGGELFF,few,TRBJ2-2,TRBD1,TRBV6-5
TGTGCCAGCAGTTTCGCCGGGACAGCTAGCACAGATACGCAGTATTTT,CASSFAGTASTDTQYF,-,TRBJ2-3,TRBD1,TRBV27
TGTGCCAGCAGTTTATCTAGCTTTACTTCCTACGAGCAGTACTTC,CASSLSSFTSYEQYF,-,TRBJ2-7,-,TRBV28
TGTGCCAGCAGCTTAGGGGTAGCGGGAGGGCCCCTTCGAGGCGGGGAGCTGTTTTTT,CASSLGVAGGPLRGGELFF,-,TRBJ2-2,TRBD2,TRBV7-6
TGTGCCAGCAGGTTCCGGGACAGGGACTACGAGCAGTACTTC,CASRFRDRDYEQYF,-,TRBJ2-7,TRBD1,TRBV7-2
TGTGCCAGCAGCTTAAGAGGTGGCTACACCTTC,CASSLRGGYTF,-,TRBJ1-2,-,TRBV7-9
TGTGCCAGTATCCCCAGCGGCTATTTTGGCATTCAGTACTTC,CASIPSGYFGIQYF,-,TRBJ2-4,-,TRBV19
TGTGCCAGCAGACACCCAACTAATGAAAAACTGTTTTTT,CASRHPTNEKLFF,-,TRBJ1-4,-,TRBV12-3/TRBV12-4
TGTGCCAGCAGCGAGACAGGGTTTGAAGCTTTCTTT,CASSETGFEAFF,-,TRBJ1-1,TRBD1,TRBV7-2
TGTGCCAGCAGTTTGACAGGCCCCCTCGCCCAGCAGTACTTC,CASSLTGPLAQQYF,-,TRBJ2-7,-,TRBV28
TGTGCCAGCTCACCCTTGGCGGCGCGGGGGGGCAATGAGCAGTTCTTC,CASSPLAARGGNEQFF,-,TRBJ2-1,TRBD2,TRBV18
TGTGCCAGCAGTTACCCGCCTACAGCAGCGAACACCGGGGAGCTGTTTTTT,CASSYPPTAANTGELFF,-,TRBJ2-2,-,TRBV6-2/TRBV6-3
TGTGCCACCAGCGTGCTTCACAGGGGGAGGGATGAAAAACTGTTTTTT,CATSVLHRGRDEKLFF,-,TRBJ1-4,TRBD1,TRBV15
TGTGCCAGCAGTTTACCCCCCGGGAGCTCCTACAATGAGCAGTTCTTC,CASSLPPGSSYNEQFF,-,TRBJ2-1,-,TRBV27
TGTGCCAGTAGCCTACTAGCGGGAGGGCCGGGTGAGCAGTTCTTC,CASSLLAGGPGEQFF,-,TRBJ2-1,TRBD2,TRBV19
TGCGCCAGCAGCCAAGCTTATTGGGGGGCGCAGTATTTT,CASSQAYWGAQYF,-,TRBJ2-3,-,TRBV4-3
TGTGCCAGCAGCCGTCGCCGGGGAAGCGAGCAGTACTTC,CASSRRRGSEQYF,-,TRBJ2-7,-,TRBV11-3
TGTGCCAGCAGCCAAAGATCTAGCGGGAGGACCCGCAACACCGGGGAGCTGTTTTTT,CASSQRSSGRTRNTGELFF,-,TRBJ2-2,TRBD2,TRBV4-2
TGCGCCAGCAGCTCCCCCCCACGCACCGGGACACCGAACACTGAAGCTTTCTTT,CASSSPPRTGTPNTEAFF,-,TRBJ1-1,-,TRBV5-1
TGTGCCAGCAGCCCGTCGACAGGCTCCTGGCTTTGGGAGCAGTTCTTC,CASSPSTGSWLWEQFF,-,TRBJ2-1,-,TRBV7-9
TGCGCCAGCAGCTTGATGGGACAGGGGTTTAACACTGAAGCTTTCTTT,CASSLMGQGFNTEAFF,-,TRBJ1-1,TRBD1,TRBV5-1
TGTGCCACCGGACGATACCGGACAGGATGGTACGCCAGCCTACAAGAGACCCAGTACTTC,CATGRYRTGWYASLQETQYF,-,TRBJ2-5,TRBD1,TRBV24-1
TGTGCCAGCAGCCAGGACCACAGGGGAGCAGGGAATGAGCAGTTCTTC,CASSQDHRGAGNEQFF,-,TRBJ2-1,TRBD1,TRBV3-1/TRBV3-2
TGTGCCAGCAGTCCCTCGGACTGGGGTGGTCAGCCCCAGCATTTT,CASSPSDWGGQPQHF,-,TRBJ1-5,-,TRBV27
TGCGCCAGCAGCTACGGACTAGCGGGGGACAATGAGCAGTTCTTC,CASSYGLAGDNEQFF,-,TRBJ2-1,TRBD2,TRBV5-1
TGTGCCAGCAGTAGGTTACAGGGGTACAATGAGCAGTTCTTC,CASSRLQGYNEQFF,once,TRBJ2-1,TRBD1,TRBV5-4
TGTGCTAGCAGCTTATGGTCTTCGACTAGCGGAAACTACAATGAGCAGTTCTTC,CASSLWSSTSGNYNEQFF,-,TRBJ2-1,TRBD2,TRBV7-7
TGTGCCAGCAGCTCGGGCGGGAGCTACAATGAGCAGTTCTTC,CASSSGGSYNEQFF,once,TRBJ2-1,TRBD2,TRBV5-4
TGTGCCACCAGTGATGCCCCTAGCGAGGGTGGTGAGCAGTTCTTC,CATSDAPSEGGEQFF,-,TRBJ2-1,-,TRBV24-1
TGTGCCAGCAGCTTGGCCCTGACTAGCGGGATCGGAATGTTGAATGAGCAGTTCTTC,CASSLALTSGIGMLNEQFF,once,TRBJ2-1,TRBD2,TRBV5-4
TGCGCCAGCAGCCCGCTTCCAGACAGGGGTGGCCACGAGCAGTACTTC,CASSPLPDRGGHEQYF,-,TRBJ2-7,TRBD1,TRBV5-1
TGTGCCACCAGTGCTGGGGGGAGTGGCTACACCTTC,CATSAGGSGYTF,-,TRBJ1-2,-,TRBV24-1
TGCGCCAGCAGCCGCCCCGGGACAAAGGACGGCTACACCTTC,CASSRPGTKDGYTF,-,TRBJ1-2,-,TRBV4-1
TGTGCCAGCTCACTCAAAGCGGGAGAATCCTCCTCCTACGAGCAGTACTTC,CASSLKAGESSSYEQYF,-,TRBJ2-7,TRBD2,TRBV18
TGTGCCAGCAGCCAAGATTTGAGCGGGAGGGCCTACAATGAGCAGTTCTTC,CASSQDLSGRAYNEQFF,-,TRBJ2-1,TRBD2,TRBV3-1/TRBV3-2
TGTGCCAGCAGCTTACGGGGAGGCGAGCAGTACTTC,CASSLRGGEQYF,-,TRBJ2-7,-,TRBV11-3
TGTGCCAGCAGCGTAGGGCCGGGGGGCTACACCTTC,CASSVGPGGYTF,-,TRBJ1-2,-,TRBV9
TGTGCCAGCAGCCCATCTAGGGGAAGCACAGATACGCAGTATTTT,CASSPSRGSTDTQYF,few,TRBJ2-3,-,TRBV7-3